This TCR beta chain was recorded in a study of T cells in Graves' hyperthyroidism and ophthalmopathy. Study results and limitations: From stable hyperthyroidism, ophthalmopathy was separated by a 13 V-J model. Blood also carried most thyroid clonotypes expanded above 0.001. Onset of ophthalmopathy came a median roughly 6.5 months after the model predicted it.

Germline values: CDR1 DFQATT, CDR2 SNEGSKA (reference sequence). The CDR3 length is 13 residues. Clinical symptoms, serum thyroxine, TRAb, thyroid ultrasound and orbital computed tomography informed diagnoses. From RNA transcripts, TCR beta CDR3 regions were amplified. The HTBI primer set was used in a first-round RT-PCR of the TCR CDR3. A single record per CDR3 protein comes from TCRdb applying MiXCR to the multiplex PCR reads. Of more than 500,000 distinct CDR3 sequences in the sample, just over 45% were seen once. A few counts support this clonotype. What it binds is not known. Sequenced: peripheral blood or thyroid tissue (not recorded which). The sequence derives from an adult woman with Graves' disease, either hyperthyroidism or ophthalmopathy (not recorded which). The V and J genes are TRBV20-1 and TRBJ2-7; D might be TRBD2 (6 bases). The CDR3 loop reads CSPRRRGLFEQYF. CDR3 coding DNA: TGCAGCCCCAGGAGGCGGGGTCTCTTCGAGCAGTACTTC.